The source of this TCR beta chain is a study of cytomegalovirus exposure and HLA in healthy donors. Germline loops: CDR1 SGHVS, CDR2 FNYEAQ. This CDR3 comprises 14 residues. V was clipped by 0 bases and J by 6 bases, with 9 bases between them. The donors were in the roughly 120-subject validation cohort, distinct from the roughly 670-subject first cohort. Sequencing was performed with immunoSEQ multiplex PCR; in TCRdb, only in-frame clones are kept and a portion is missing. This table has 130,000 to 150,000 clones, 80% to 95% appearing once. The sequenced material came from PBMCs. The clonotype comes from a man younger than 30 in good health and CMV-seronegative. The chain joins TRBV7-6 to TRBJ2-1; maybe TRBD1 (6 bases). The CDR3 DNA reads as TGTGCCAGCAGCTTAGCACAGGGAAGCAATGAGCAGTTCTTC. Translation: CASSLAQGSNEQFF.